These 30 T cell receptor beta chains came from one sample sequenced in a study of beta chain features in type 1 diabetes. Every bit of the isolated RNA underwent reverse transcription, so sequencing read expressed TCRB transcripts. Clones were sequenced by immunoSEQ multiplex PCR, and TCRdb holds only the in-frame ones, with some missing. The table shows around 500,000 clones, with around 28% occurring only once. The sample comprised naive CD4+ T cells from blood. Every receptor here comes from a man aged 18 to 29 in good health.

This clone was counted a single time. This chain uses TRBV7-2 with TRBJ2-4, with D unclear. Germline CDR1 reads SGHTA; CDR2 reads FQGNSA. This CDR3 has 13 amino acids. Trimming removed 1 base from V and 6 bases from J, with 7 bases in between. CDR3 amino acids: CASSLEQPNIQYF. In DNA form, the CDR3 reads TGTGCCAGCAGCTTAGAACAGCCAAACATTCAGTACTTC.

This clone was found a few times. The V call is TRBV7-9, the J call TRBJ2-7; D is uncertain. The CDR3 runs 15 residues. The germline V and J ends were trimmed by 1 base and 3 bases, with 13 bases remaining between them. CDR1 and CDR2 (germline): SEHNR, FQNEAQ (reference sequence). The CDR3 sequence is CASSLGGAAHYEQYF. The CDR3 DNA sequence: TGTGCCAGCAGCTTAGGAGGAGCAGCCCACTACGAGCAGTACTTC. Based on the CDR3 plus reference TRBV7-9 and TRBJ2-7, the full variable domain is DTGVSQNPRHKITKRGQNVTFRCDPISEHNRLYWYRQTLGQGPEFLTYFQNEAQLEKSRLLSDRFSAERPKGSFSTLEIQRTEQGDSAMYLCASSLGGAAHYEQYFGPGTRLTVT.

This clone was counted a few times. The chain uses TRBV29-1 and TRBJ2-2; no clear D. Germline values: CDR1 SQVTM, CDR2 ANQGSEA. V was shortened by 7 bases and J by 5 bases, with 11 bases between the two germline ends. The CDR3 runs 12 residues. CDR3 coding DNA: TGCAGCGCCCGGCGACATACCGGGGAGCTGTTTTTT. Translated: CSARRHTGELFF.

This clone was picked up a small number of times. Additional DNA sequences in this sample encode the identical CDR3. The chain carries TRBV18 and TRBJ2-2; no clear D gene. Trimming shortened V by 3 bases and J by 4 bases, and 6 bases separated the two germline ends. Germline CDR1 KGHSH, CDR2 LQKENI. The CDR3 runs to 13 residues. CDR3 in amino acids: CASSPPATGELFF. The CDR3 DNA sequence: TGTGCCAGCTCACCGCCAGCCACCGGGGAGCTGTTTTTT.

The chain couples TRBV28 to TRBJ2-1; D is unclear. V was cut by 6 bases and J by 8 bases, with 26 bases left in between. CDR3 size: 17 residues. Looked up from germline, CDR1 is MDHEN and CDR2 is SYDVKM. CDR3 sequence reads: CASRTSGVVAAIDEQFF. The CDR3 region has the DNA TGTGCCAGCAGGACAAGTGGTGTTGTGGCCGCCATCGATGAGCAGTTCTTC.

The V call is TRBV1, the J call TRBJ2-3; the D call in the table, TRBD1, was not verified against the DNA. TRBV1 is annotated as a pseudogene. The CDR3 is made up of 16 amino acids. The CDR3 protein is CTSSQAPGLNIDTQYF. CDR3 nucleotides: TGCACCAGCAGCCAAGCCCCAGGCCTTAACATAGATACGCAGTATTTT.

CDR3 DNA: TGTGCCAGTACCCCCTCGGGACTAGCGGCTACGCAGTATTTT. It yields the protein CASTPSGLAATQYF. The chain carries TRBV19 and TRBJ2-3, with 11 bases matching TRBD2. The CDR3 totals 14 residues. Germline CDR1 reads LNHDA; CDR2 reads SQIVND (reference sequence). Trimming took 7 bases from V and 8 from J; bases not matched to a gene: 8.

The V gene is TRBV18, the J gene TRBJ2-5, with D perhaps matching TRBD1 or TRBD2 (5 bases each). Per germline, CDR1 KGHSH and CDR2 LQKENI. V was shortened by 2 bases and J by 2 bases, with 9 bases between the two germline ends. There are 14 residues in the CDR3. CDR3 region: CASSPAEGQETQYF. The CDR3 DNA follows: TGTGCCAGCTCACCAGCCGAGGGGCAAGAGACCCAGTACTTC.

This clone was detected only once. The chain uses TRBV5-1 and TRBJ2-3; D not resolved. Germline V lookup: CDR1 SGHRS, CDR2 YFSETQ. The CDR3 length is 13 residues. The germline V and J ends were trimmed by 0 bases and 2 bases, with 4 bases remaining between them. The CDR3 nucleotides read TGCGCCAGCAGCTTGGACCACACAGATACGCAGTATTTT. Protein: CASSLDHTDTQYF.

This clone was counted a few times. The chain recombines TRBV29-1 with TRBJ2-7; D is uncertain. The V gene's germline CDR1 is SQVTM and CDR2 ANQGSEA. V was pared by 8 bases and J by 0 bases, with 17 bases between. This CDR3 contains 14 residues. The CDR3 is CSHKKVSNSYEQYF. The DNA of the CDR3 is TGCAGCCACAAAAAAGTATCCAACTCCTACGAGCAGTACTTC.

This sequence joins TRBV7-9 and TRBJ2-1, with D possibly being TRBD1 or TRBD2 (5 bases each). V was trimmed by 5 bases and J by 7 bases, leaving 15 bases between them. This CDR3 is built from 14 residues. Germline lookup yields CDR1 SEHNR and CDR2 FQNEAQ (reference sequence). The CDR3 loop reads CASSTSGTRNEQFF. CDR3 nucleotides: TGTGCCAGCAGCACCTCCGGGACGAGGAATGAGCAGTTCTTC.

This clone was picked up a small number of times. The V and J genes are TRBV11-3 and TRBJ2-1, with TRBD2 identical over 7 bases. The CDR3 has 13 residues. J gave up 9 bases and V 2 bases, and 4 bases lay outside the gene matches. Germline V lookup: CDR1 SGHNT, CDR2 YENEEA. The DNA for the CDR3 is TGTGCCAGCAGCTTAAGGACTAGTGGTGAGCAGTTCTTC. Translated: CASSLRTSGEQFF.

J is TRBJ1-1 and V is TRBV7-3; D is unresolved. The CDR3 extends over 14 amino acids. The V end lost 5 bases, the J end lost 1 base, and 11 bases lay between the germline ends. CDR1 is SGHTA and CDR2 is FQGTGA in the germline V gene. In DNA, the CDR3 is TGTGCCAGCAGCCAAGACGGAGCGAACACTGAAGCTTTCTTT. Translation gives CASSQDGANTEAFF.

This clone was detected only a few times. This chain uses TRBV7-2 with TRBJ1-5, with 9 bases lining up with TRBD1. Unmatched junction bases numbered 0, after V lost 4 bases and J lost 5 bases. Germline V gene data show CDR1 as SGHTA and CDR2 as FQGNSA. The CDR3 spans 13 residues. The CDR3 region is CASSWDRDQPQHF. The DNA for the CDR3 is TGTGCCAGCAGCTGGGACAGGGATCAGCCCCAGCATTTT.

This clone was counted a few times. The rearrangement links TRBV10-3 to TRBJ2-5; 7 nucleotides match TRBD2. Per the germline V gene, CDR1 is ENHRY and CDR2 is SYGVKD. This CDR3 contains 13 residues. Losses at the gene ends were 5 bases for V and 2 bases for J; bases not matched to a gene: 2. CDR3: CAISWREQETQYF. In DNA, the CDR3 is TGTGCCATCAGTTGGCGGGAGCAAGAGACCCAGTACTTC.

The chain couples TRBV30 to TRBJ2-7; weak D call: TRBD2 (5 bases). The CDR3 totals 12 residues. Trimming took off 1 base at V and 3 bases at J, with 7 bases between the two ends. Germline CDR1 GTSNPN, CDR2 SVGIG (reference sequence). This chain's CDR3 is CAWSGGYYEQYF. The DNA of the CDR3 is TGTGCCTGGAGTGGAGGGTACTACGAGCAGTACTTC.

The gene calls are TRBV7-8 and TRBJ2-2; D is undetermined. Germline-derived CDR1 and CDR2 are SGHVS and FQNEAQ. V dropped 4 bases and J dropped 5 bases, with 8 bases sitting between them. The CDR3 spans 13 residues. CDR3: CASSSLSTGELFF. CDR3 DNA: TGTGCCAGCAGCTCACTATCAACCGGGGAGCTGTTTTTT.

This clone was recorded a few times. The chain couples TRBV10-3 to TRBJ2-1, with 12 bases identical to TRBD2. Germline values: CDR1 ENHRY, CDR2 SYGVKD. This CDR3 has 15 amino acids. V was clipped by 3 bases and J by 4 bases; unmatched bases: 1. The CDR3 spells CAISDGTSGYNEQFF. Written as DNA, the CDR3 is TGTGCCATCAGTGACGGGACTAGCGGGTACAATGAGCAGTTCTTC.

The V call is TRBV10-3, the J call TRBJ2-1; weak D call: TRBD1 (5 bases). The CDR3 has 13 residues. Germline CDR1 and CDR2: ENHRY and SYGVKD. V dropped 3 bases and J dropped 5 bases, with 8 bases sitting between them. This chain's CDR3 is CAISDRADNEQFF. CDR3 DNA sequence: TGTGCCATCAGTGACAGGGCGGACAATGAGCAGTTCTTC.

The V gene is TRBV5-1, the J gene TRBJ1-1; D gene uncertain. The CDR3 extends over 15 amino acids. Germline CDR1 and CDR2: SGHRS and YFSETQ. V was shortened by 0 bases and J by 6 bases, with 15 bases between the two germline ends. CDR3 sequence: CASSLVPGLNAEAFF. The DNA for the CDR3 is TGCGCCAGCAGCTTGGTGCCAGGTTTAAACGCTGAAGCTTTCTTT.

The chain has TRBV30 and TRBJ2-7; D remains unclear. The CDR3 is 13 residues long. Germline CDR1 is GTSNPN and CDR2 is SVGIG (reference sequence). The V and J ends lost 3 bases and 3 bases respectively, with 12 bases between them. The CDR3 region is CAWSGPEYYEQYF. CDR3 DNA sequence: TGTGCCTGGAGCGGGCCGGAATACTACGAGCAGTACTTC.

The CDR3 coding sequence is TGTGCCAGCAGCCTAACTAGCGGGGCCGCCGTTACGCAGTATTTT. As protein: CASSLTSGAAVTQYF. V usage is TRBV7-9 and J usage is TRBJ2-3; TRBD2 aligns across 10 bases. The J segment lost 8 bases and the V segment lost 5 bases, leaving 10 bases of the junction unmatched. Germline V gene data show CDR1 as SEHNR and CDR2 as FQNEAQ (reference sequence). The CDR3 spans 15 residues.

This clone was seen only a few times. The V and J genes are TRBV18 and TRBJ2-1, with TRBD2 matching 9 bases. V shed 2 bases, J shed 10 bases, and the junction held 12 bases outside the gene matches. Germline lookup yields CDR1 KGHSH and CDR2 LQKENI. The CDR3 spans 16 residues. The CDR3 DNA reads TGTGCCAGCTCACCAGGGATAGCGGGAGAGAATCGGGAGCAGTTCTTC. It translates to CASSPGIAGENREQFF. Full variable domain (missing parts from reference TRBV18 and TRBJ2-1): NAGVMQNPRHLVRRRGQEARLRCSPMKGHSHVYWYRQLPEEGLKFMVYLQKENIIDESGMPKERFSAEFPKEGPSILRIQQVVRGDSAAYFCASSPGIAGENREQFFGPGTRLTVL.

This clone was seen a handful of times. The gene calls are TRBV29-1 and TRBJ2-7, with TRBD2 identical over 9 bases. V lost 5 bases, J lost 5 bases, and 10 bases stayed unmatched. The CDR3 is made up of 14 amino acids. The germline V gene encodes CDR1 SQVTM and CDR2 ANQGSEA. The CDR3 loop is CSVKPLAGSDEQYF. In nucleotides, the CDR3 is TGCAGCGTTAAGCCACTAGCGGGTAGCGACGAGCAGTACTTC.

This clone was detected a few times. The J gene is TRBJ1-4, the V gene TRBV30; 7 bases match TRBD1. Losses at the gene ends were 1 base for V and 5 bases for J; bases not matched to a gene: 4. Germline loops: CDR1 GTSNPN, CDR2 SVGIG (reference sequence). The CDR3 extends over 14 amino acids. The CDR3: CAWSEGQRNEKLFF. The CDR3 DNA follows: TGTGCCTGGAGTGAGGGACAGAGGAATGAAAAACTGTTTTTT.

This clone was seen just once. J is TRBJ1-2 and V is TRBV29-1; D perhaps matches TRBD1 (6 bases). This CDR3 contains 15 residues. CDR1 and CDR2 from the germline V gene are SQVTM and ANQGSEA. Trimming shortened V by 6 bases and J by 4 bases, and 21 bases separated the two germline ends. The CDR3 sequence: CSVNPVGGLSYGYTF. CDR3 DNA sequence: TGCAGCGTAAACCCGGTTGGGGGCTTAAGCTATGGCTACACCTTC.

This clone appeared a few times. J is TRBJ2-7 and V is TRBV29-1; 9 bases match TRBD1. The CDR3 covers 14 residues. J lost 4 bases, V lost 7 bases, and 11 bases had no gene match. Germline loops: CDR1 SQVTM, CDR2 ANQGSEA. This CDR3 is CSATDRGGNYEQYF. CDR3 in DNA: TGCAGCGCCACCGACAGGGGGGGGAATTACGAGCAGTACTTC.

This chain connects TRBV29-1 to TRBJ1-2; D uncertain. V was pared by 3 bases and J by 7 bases, with 21 bases between. The germline V gene encodes CDR1 SQVTM and CDR2 ANQGSEA. The length of the CDR3 is 15 residues. CDR3 DNA: TGCAGCGTTGATGGCGTCGATTACTCCGGGAGTGGCTACACCTTC. Its translation: CSVDGVDYSGSGYTF.

The CDR3 region is CASSLPGEEKLFF. The CDR3 nucleotides read TGTGCCAGCAGTTTACCAGGGGAGGAAAAACTGTTTTTT. The V gene is TRBV28, the J gene TRBJ1-4, with D possibly being TRBD1 (6 bases). The ends were cut back, 2 bases at V and 8 bases at J, with 9 bases in the middle. The CDR3 is 13 amino acids. CDR1 and CDR2 from the germline V gene are MDHEN and SYDVKM.

J is TRBJ2-6 and V is TRBV25-1, with unresolved D. CDR1 and CDR2 from the germline V gene are MGHDK and SYGVNS. The CDR3 consists of 14 residues. V was shortened by 3 bases and J by 4 bases, with 7 bases between the two germline ends. CDR3 DNA: TGTGCCAGCAGTGACCCCGGCGGGGCCAACGTCCTGACTTTC. Its protein product is CASSDPGGANVLTF.